These 2 T cell receptor beta chains were all obtained from the same sample, sequenced in a study of T cell changes during pregnancy in multiple sclerosis (dated by TCRdb to between 2018 and 2021). Library construction relied on the immunoSEQ multiplex PCR assay. What TCRdb holds here is the immuneACCESS table cut down to in-frame rearrangements. Part of the clones is not present; checked against another copy, under half of the missing clones reflect an unresolved V gene, and the others are unexplained. The sample records roughly 48,000 clones, around 92% of which are singletons. 0.91% of the sample lies in the top ten. The input for sequencing was CD4+ T cells from peripheral blood mononuclear cells, taken in the second trimester of pregnancy. These receptors were collected from a female donor in good health, enrolled as a control in a pregnancy study.

Here the CDR3 DNA reads TGTGCCAGCAGTGAAGGTCCGCGGCCCAATACGCAGTATTTT. Its translation is CASSEGPRPNTQYF. The chain has TRBV6-1 and TRBJ2-3; unclear D gene. In germline, CDR1 is MNHNS, CDR2 SASEGT. Trimming stripped 1 base from V and 7 bases from J, with 12 bases between. This CDR3 spans 14 amino acids.

The genes are TRBV7-2 and TRBJ2-1; TRBD2 matches 14 bases. The CDR3 is 16 residues long. The trim removed 3 bases at V and 8 bases at J, leaving 6 bases unmatched. Looked up from germline, CDR1 is SGHTA and CDR2 is FQGNSA. The DNA of the CDR3 is TGTGCCAGCAGCTTCCCGGGACTAGCGGGAGAGCATGAGCAGTTCTTC. Protein product: CASSFPGLAGEHEQFF.